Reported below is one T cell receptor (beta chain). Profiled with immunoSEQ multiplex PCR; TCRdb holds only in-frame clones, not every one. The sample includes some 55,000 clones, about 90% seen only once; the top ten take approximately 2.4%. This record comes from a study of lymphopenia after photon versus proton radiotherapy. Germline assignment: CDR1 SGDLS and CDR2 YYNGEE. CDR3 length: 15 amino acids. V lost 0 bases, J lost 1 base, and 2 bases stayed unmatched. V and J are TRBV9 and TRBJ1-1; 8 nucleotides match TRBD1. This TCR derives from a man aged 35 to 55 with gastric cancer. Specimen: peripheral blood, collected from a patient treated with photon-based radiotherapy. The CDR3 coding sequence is TGTGCCAGCAGCGTAGTTCAGGGGGCGAACACTGAAGCTTTCTTT. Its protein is CASSVVQGANTEAFF.